This T cell receptor (beta chain) derives from a study of control samples from healthy donors and cancer patients. Using immunoSEQ multiplex PCR, the repertoire was profiled, and TCRdb retains in-frame clones only, with some absent. The sample includes fewer than 500,000 clones, about 93% seen only once; the top ten take more than 6%. From germline, CDR1 is KGHSH and CDR2 LQKENI. Trimming at V came to 1 base and at J to 3 bases, leaving 2 bases not matched to a gene. The CDR3 is 15 residues long. The rearrangement uses TRBV18 and TRBJ2-2; 7 nucleotides agree with TRBD1. The source is a man aged 35 to 55 with head and neck cancer. Source material: PBMCs. CDR3 residues: CASSPRQGDTGELFF. The CDR3 coding sequence is TGTGCCAGCTCACCACGACAGGGAGACACCGGGGAGCTGTTTTTT.